The 29 T cell receptor beta chains listed next were all sequenced from one sample in a study of cytomegalovirus exposure and HLA in healthy donors. 60 Vbeta and 13 Jbeta primers were used in PCR. The assay was immunoSEQ multiplex PCR, and TCRdb's table has in-frame clones only and misses some. The sample yields about 100,000 clones, 50% to 65% seen once. The sequencing sample was made of PBMCs. These receptors came from a man aged 25-45 years in good health and CMV-seropositive.

This chain joins TRBV7-9 and TRBJ2-7, with D possibly being TRBD1 (5 bases). The CDR3 length is 15 residues. Germline assignment: CDR1 SEHNR and CDR2 FQNEAQ (reference sequence). V lost 5 bases to trimming and J lost 2 bases, with 16 bases between them. The CDR3 here is CASSPTLDITYEQYF. The CDR3 DNA follows: TGTGCCAGCAGCCCCACTCTGGACATCACCTACGAGCAGTACTTC.

This clone was counted a few times. For the CDR3, the DNA is TGTGCCAGCAGCTTAGGTCTAGCGGGGCGCTCCTACAATGAGCAGTTCTTC. Translating gives CASSLGLAGRSYNEQFF. This sequence joins TRBV7-9 and TRBJ2-1; 9 nucleotides align to TRBD2. The CDR3 is 17 residues long. Per the germline V gene, CDR1 is SEHNR and CDR2 is FQNEAQ (reference sequence). The junction had 4 bases not matched to a gene; V was cut back by 1 base and J by 0 bases. Using reference TRBV7-9 and TRBJ2-1 for the parts outside the CDR3, the full variable domain is DTGVSQNPRHKITKRGQNVTFRCDPISEHNRLYWYRQTLGQGPEFLTYFQNEAQLEKSRLLSDRFSAERPKGSFSTLEIQRTEQGDSAMYLCASSLGLAGRSYNEQFFGPGTRLTVL.

V gene TRBV9 combines with J gene TRBJ1-2, with 9 bases identical to TRBD1. The CDR3 is made up of 14 amino acids. From germline, CDR1 is SGDLS and CDR2 YYNGEE. The V gene end was trimmed by 3 bases and the J gene end by 7 bases; junction bases not matched to a gene: 7. The chain's CDR3 is CASSATGTGTGYTF. DNA of the CDR3: TGTGCCAGCAGCGCGACCGGGACAGGGACTGGCTACACCTTC.

The V gene is TRBV5-1, the J gene TRBJ1-2, with a tentative D call TRBD1 (6 bases). This CDR3 spans 15 amino acids. CDR1 and CDR2 from the germline V gene are SGHRS and YFSETQ. V shed 0 bases and J shed 5 bases, with 14 bases lying between them. CDR3 nucleotide sequence: TGCGCCAGCAGCTTGGGGGCCGGACAGCTATATGGCTACACCTTC. Translated, it gives CASSLGAGQLYGYTF.

This chain joins TRBV4-1 and TRBJ2-1; weak D call: TRBD2 (5 bases). The CDR3 has 16 residues. Trimming removed 5 bases from V and 0 bases from J, with 14 bases in between. The germline gives CDR1 MGHRA, CDR2 YSYEKL. The chain's CDR3 is CASSIGGASSYNEQFF. CDR3 DNA sequence: TGCGCCAGCAGCATAGGAGGAGCTAGCTCCTACAATGAGCAGTTCTTC.

This chain links TRBV2 with TRBJ2-3, with TRBD2 matching over 8 bases. The V gene's germline CDR1 is SNHLY and CDR2 FYNNEI. The CDR3 consists of 13 residues. The V segment lost 6 bases and the J segment 5 bases; nucleotides outside the gene matches: 4. The CDR3 DNA reads as TGTGCCAGCAGGACTAGCGCCCAAGATACGCAGTATTTT. Translation: CASRTSAQDTQYF.

The chain is built from TRBV5-5 and TRBJ2-7; TRBD1 matches at 9 bases. The V segment lost 2 bases and the J segment 5 bases; nucleotides outside the gene matches: 5. CDR3 length: 14 amino acids. Germline V gene lookup returns CDR1 SGHKS and CDR2 YYEKEE (reference sequence). For the CDR3, the DNA is TGTGCCAGCAGCTTCCGACAGGGGGTACACGAGCAGTACTTC. It specifies CASSFRQGVHEQYF.

The count of this clone is one. The rearrangement joins TRBV19 to TRBJ1-2; D is possibly TRBD1 (5 bases). CDR3 length: 14 residues. V was cut by 5 bases and J by 3 bases, with 13 bases left in between. Per the germline V gene, CDR1 is LNHDA and CDR2 is SQIVND (reference sequence). CDR3 nucleotide sequence: TGTGCCAGTAGTCCGCTTGGGGCTCACTATGGCTACACCTTC. It yields the protein CASSPLGAHYGYTF.

The chain links TRBV6-6 to TRBJ2-2; D remains unclear. In germline, CDR1 is MNHNY, CDR2 SVGAGI (reference sequence). The V and J ends lost 6 bases and 7 bases respectively, with 9 bases between them. The CDR3 totals 12 residues. The CDR3, as DNA: TGTGCCAGCAGGCCGCCTAACGGGGAGCTGTTTTTT. Translation: CASRPPNGELFF.

Only one count was recorded for this clone. The chain combines TRBV6-5 with TRBJ2-7; a possible D gene is TRBD2 (5 bases). The CDR3 spans 14 residues. CDR1 and CDR2 (germline): MNHEY, SVGAGI. V lost 7 bases, J lost 7 bases, and 20 bases lay in between. CDR3 nucleotides: TGTGCCAGCATCCTCGAGGGCTGGGGTCGTGAGCAGTACTTC. This translates into CASILEGWGREQYF.

This chain uses TRBV6-1 with TRBJ1-2, with TRBD1 identical over 11 bases. Germline CDR1 is MNHNS and CDR2 is SASEGT. Unmatched junction bases numbered 3, after V lost 11 bases and J lost 4 bases. This CDR3 contains 12 residues. The CDR3 loop reads CAAGTGGYGYTF. The DNA of the CDR3 is TGTGCCGCTGGGACAGGGGGCTATGGCTACACCTTC.

The chain has TRBV5-6 and TRBJ2-7; 9 bases map to TRBD1. CDR3 size: 14 residues. Trimming removed 3 bases from V and 7 bases from J; junction bases left unmatched: 8. Germline V gene lookup returns CDR1 SGHDT and CDR2 YYEEEE. CDR3 bases: TGTGCCAGCAGCTCGTTACAGGGGGCGGGAGAGCAGTACTTC. Translation gives CASSSLQGAGEQYF.

The chain recombines TRBV6-5 with TRBJ1-6; D is ambiguous. This CDR3 has 16 residues. The germline gives CDR1 MNHEY, CDR2 SVGAGI. V lost 0 bases, J lost 9 bases, and 15 bases lay in between. CDR3 in amino acids: CASSYSNYGESSPLHF. The CDR3 bases are TGTGCCAGCAGTTACTCGAACTACGGGGAAAGTTCACCCCTCCACTTT.

This chain links TRBV7-9 with TRBJ1-1; D uncertain. This CDR3 has 11 residues. Germline V gene lookup returns CDR1 SEHNR and CDR2 FQNEAQ (reference sequence). V was pared by 3 bases and J by 8 bases, with 7 bases between. CDR3: CASSFFPEAFF. In DNA, the CDR3 is TGTGCCAGCAGCTTTTTTCCGGAAGCTTTCTTT.

The sample holds a few counts of this clone. The V gene is TRBV5-1, the J gene TRBJ2-7, with a weak D call TRBD2 (6 bases). Per germline, CDR1 SGHRS and CDR2 YFSETQ. This CDR3 comprises 15 residues. V was shortened by 3 bases and J by 4 bases, with 17 bases between the two germline ends. The chain's CDR3 is CASSSQGSAGYEQYF. In DNA form, the CDR3 reads TGCGCCAGCAGCTCCCAAGGGTCCGCGGGGTACGAGCAGTACTTC. The complete variable domain, with remaining parts taken from reference TRBV5-1 and TRBJ2-7, reads KAGVTQTPRYLIKTRGQQVTLSCSPISGHRSVSWYQQTPGQGLQFLFEYFSETQRNKGNFPGRFSGRQFSNSRSEMNVSTLELGDSALYLCASSSQGSAGYEQYFGPGTRLTVT.

This clone occurred a few times. V and J are TRBV5-4 and TRBJ1-1; unclear D gene. The V end was cut by 6 bases, the J end by 2 bases, with 11 bases between. CDR1 is SGHNT and CDR2 is YYREEE in the germline V gene (reference sequence). The CDR3 is 13 amino acids. The CDR3 bases are TGTGCCAGCACCCTAGACCGTAACACTGAAGCTTTCTTT. Translating gives CASTLDRNTEAFF.

The chain links TRBV6-1 to TRBJ2-6, with D perhaps TRBD1 (5 bases). Germline CDR1 and CDR2: MNHNS and SASEGT. Trimming pared 6 bases from V and 1 base from J, leaving 7 bases between. The CDR3 is 14 amino acids. The CDR3 sequence: CASRGVSGANVLTF. DNA for the CDR3: TGTGCCAGCAGAGGGGTATCTGGGGCCAACGTCCTGACTTTC.

V usage is TRBV4-1 and J usage is TRBJ2-3; tentatively, D is TRBD2 (6 bases). This CDR3 is built from 13 residues. The germline V gene has CDR1 MGHRA and CDR2 YSYEKL. With 0 bases removed from V and 9 bases from J, the gap between germline ends came to 10 bases. The CDR3 DNA is TGCGCCAGCAGCCAAGATAGGCGGGACACGCAGTATTTT. Translation: CASSQDRRDTQYF.

This chain joins TRBV7-8 and TRBJ2-2; no clear D gene. CDR1 and CDR2 (germline): SGHVS, FQNEAQ. V gave up 5 bases and J gave up 1 base, with 5 bases separating them. The CDR3 covers 13 residues. CDR3 sequence (DNA): TGTGCCAGCAGCCCAGGGAACACCGGGGAGCTGTTTTTT. It yields the protein CASSPGNTGELFF.

This clone was seen only a few times. The chain is built from TRBV7-2 and TRBJ2-4, with D perhaps TRBD1 (6 bases). The CDR3 runs 15 residues. Germline V lookup: CDR1 SGHTA, CDR2 FQGNSA. V lost 4 bases and J lost 6, with 16 bases in between. In nucleotides, the CDR3 is TGTGCCAGCAGCTCATTGTCAGGGGTGGGAAACATTCAGTACTTC. It specifies CASSSLSGVGNIQYF.

The chain couples TRBV7-9 to TRBJ2-1, with 7 positions matching TRBD1. The CDR3 is 12 residues long. The trim removed 8 bases at V and 10 bases at J, leaving 8 bases unmatched. Germline CDR1 is SEHNR and CDR2 is FQNEAQ (reference sequence). As DNA, the CDR3 is TGTGCCAGCGGACAGGCCCCAACGGAGCAGTTCTTC. Translation: CASGQAPTEQFF.

This clone was found a few times. The V and J genes are TRBV5-1 and TRBJ2-1; 8 bases are a match to TRBD1. J gave up 10 bases and V 0 bases, and 9 bases lay outside the gene matches. The CDR3 loop spans 15 amino acids. The germline CDR1 and CDR2 sequences are SGHRS and YFSETQ. The CDR3 bases are TGCGCCAGCAGCTTGGCGCCAGGGGGCGAATGGGAGCAGTTCTTC. Protein product: CASSLAPGGEWEQFF.

This clone was seen more than once but under ten times. V usage is TRBV27 and J usage is TRBJ2-7, with 7 bases aligning to TRBD1. The trim removed 6 bases at V and 2 bases at J, leaving 4 bases unmatched. Germline CDR1 and CDR2: MNHEY and SMNVEV (reference sequence). The CDR3 runs to 13 residues. CDR3 region: CASSLGTAYEQYF. As DNA, the CDR3 is TGTGCCAGCAGCCTCGGGACAGCCTACGAGCAGTACTTC.

This clone came up a few times. This same CDR3 is encoded by further DNA sequences in the sample. V and J are TRBV7-2 and TRBJ2-7, with 12 bases aligning to TRBD1. The CDR3 contains 14 residues. Germline lookup yields CDR1 SGHTA and CDR2 FQGNSA. The V gene end was trimmed by 3 bases and the J gene end by 6 bases; junction bases not matched to a gene: 3. CDR3 protein: CASSFRDRGREQYF. CDR3 bases: TGTGCCAGCAGCTTCCGGGACAGGGGGCGCGAGCAGTACTTC.

This clone was observed a few times. V gene TRBV6-5 combines with J gene TRBJ1-1; D is possibly TRBD1 (5 bases). The germline V gene has CDR1 MNHEY and CDR2 SVGAGI. Trimming stripped 0 bases from V and 7 bases from J, with 9 bases between. This CDR3 is built from 13 residues. The CDR3 nucleotides read TGTGCCAGCAGTTACTCCCGGGGGTTTGAAGCTTTCTTT. The encoded protein is CASSYSRGFEAFF.

This rearrangement joins TRBV5-1 to TRBJ2-7; 11 bases fit TRBD1. The CDR3 consists of 16 residues. Trimming took 4 bases from V and 5 from J; bases not matched to a gene: 11. The V gene's germline CDR1 is SGHRS and CDR2 YFSETQ. As DNA, the CDR3 is TGCGCCAGCAGCCCCCAAGTAAGGACAGGGGGCGACGAGCAGTACTTC. Translating it yields CASSPQVRTGGDEQYF.

The chain combines TRBV4-1 with TRBJ2-5, with 12 positions matching TRBD2. The CDR3 has 16 amino acids. With V trimmed by 0 bases and J by 7 bases, 6 bases remained unmatched. The V gene's germline CDR1 is MGHRA and CDR2 YSYEKL. Written as DNA, the CDR3 is TGCGCCAGCAGCCAAGAGGCTAGCGGGGGGGAAGCGACCCAGTACTTC. Encoded protein: CASSQEASGGEATQYF.

The rearrangement joins TRBV6-5 to TRBJ1-5, with TRBD1 identical over 8 bases. With V trimmed by 7 bases and J by 7 bases, 9 bases remained unmatched. The germline V gene has CDR1 MNHEY and CDR2 SVGAGI. There are 14 residues in the CDR3. CDR3 residues: CASNRQGIRQPQHF. The DNA of the CDR3 is TGTGCCAGCAATCGACAGGGGATACGGCAGCCCCAGCATTTT.

The gene calls are TRBV4-1 and TRBJ1-1, with D unresolved. Looked up from germline, CDR1 is MGHRA and CDR2 is YSYEKL. Deletions cut 8 bases from V and 4 bases from J, with 20 bases between. The CDR3 has 15 residues. CDR3 protein: CASALAGGGGTEAFF. Here the CDR3 DNA reads TGCGCCAGCGCCCTAGCGGGAGGCGGTGGCACTGAAGCTTTCTTT.